This TCR beta chain emerged from a study of sequential checkpoint blockade in melanoma. General observations from the study: In arm A, pretreatment tumor clonality was associated with response.

Germline V gives CDR1 GTSNPN, CDR2 SVGIG (reference sequence). This CDR3 is 15 amino acids long. V was clipped by 3 bases and J by 5 bases, with 19 bases between them. The repertoire was sequenced with immunoSEQ multiplex PCR; TCRdb's copy has only in-frame clones and lacks some. Here the sample spans roughly 4,600 clones, about 20% being singletons. This clone has more than one count but fewer than ten. Its antigen is as yet unknown. Treatment specified: randomized to nivolumab then ipilimumab (arm A) or the reverse (arm B). None of the patients previously received DNA-damaging chemotherapy. This TCR derives from a human donor with melanoma. V usage is TRBV30 and J usage is TRBJ1-2, with a tentative D call TRBD1 (6 bases). Sequencing used tumor tissue (inferred from file names), obtained from a patient given nivolumab and ipilimumab in sequence. The CDR3 DNA follows: TGTGCCTGGAGAGACCGGGACATGAGACGTTATGGCTACACCTTC. Translation: CAWRDRDMRRYGYTF. The entire variable domain, with the rest obtained from reference TRBV30 and TRBJ1-2, is as follows: SQTIHQWPATLVQPVGSPLSLECTVEGTSNPNLYWYRQAAGRGLQLLFYSVGIGQISSEVPQNLSASRPQDRQFILSSKKLLLSDSGFYLCAWRDRDMRRYGYTFGSGTRLTVV.